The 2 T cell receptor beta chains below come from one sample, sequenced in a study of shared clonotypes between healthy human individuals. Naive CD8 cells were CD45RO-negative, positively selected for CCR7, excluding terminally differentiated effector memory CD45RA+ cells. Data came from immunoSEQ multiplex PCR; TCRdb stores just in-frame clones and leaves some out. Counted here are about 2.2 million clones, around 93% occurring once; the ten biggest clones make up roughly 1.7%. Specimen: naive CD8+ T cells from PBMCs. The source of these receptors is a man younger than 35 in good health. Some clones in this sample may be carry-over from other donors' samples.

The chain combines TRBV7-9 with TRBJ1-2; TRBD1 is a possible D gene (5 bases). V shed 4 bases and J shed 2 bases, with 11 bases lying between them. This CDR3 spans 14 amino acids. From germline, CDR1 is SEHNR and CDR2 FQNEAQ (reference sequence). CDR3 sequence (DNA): TGTGCCAGCAGCTCTCCGACAGAAAACTATGGCTACACCTTC. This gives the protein CASSSPTENYGYTF.

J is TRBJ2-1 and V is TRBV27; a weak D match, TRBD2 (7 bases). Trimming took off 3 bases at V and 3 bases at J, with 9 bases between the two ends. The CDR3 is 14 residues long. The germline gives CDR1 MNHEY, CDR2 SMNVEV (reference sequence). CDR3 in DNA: TGTGCCAGCAGTTTGGGGGGGCACTACAATGAGCAGTTCTTC. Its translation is CASSLGGHYNEQFF.